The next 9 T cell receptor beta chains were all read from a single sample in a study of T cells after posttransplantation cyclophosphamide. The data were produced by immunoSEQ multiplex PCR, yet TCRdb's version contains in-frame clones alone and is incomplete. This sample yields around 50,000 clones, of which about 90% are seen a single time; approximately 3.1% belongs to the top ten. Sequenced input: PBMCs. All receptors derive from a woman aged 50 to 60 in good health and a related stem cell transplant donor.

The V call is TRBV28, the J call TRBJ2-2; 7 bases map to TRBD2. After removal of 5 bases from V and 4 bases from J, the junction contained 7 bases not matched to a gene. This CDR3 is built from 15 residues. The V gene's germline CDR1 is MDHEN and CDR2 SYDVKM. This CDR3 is CASSPGTTSTGELFF. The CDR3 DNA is TGTGCCAGCAGTCCCGGGACTACCTCCACCGGGGAGCTGTTTTTT.

The CDR3 DNA is TGTGCCAGCAGCCCCCACACACCCGGGACAGGTGGGCTCGAGCAGTACTTC. Encoded protein: CASSPHTPGTGGLEQYF. The V gene is TRBV7-9, the J gene TRBJ2-7; 8 bases line up with TRBD1. V lost 5 bases to trimming and J lost 6 bases; unmatched junction nucleotides: 18. This CDR3 spans 17 amino acids. CDR1 and CDR2 (germline): SEHNR, FQNEAQ (reference sequence).

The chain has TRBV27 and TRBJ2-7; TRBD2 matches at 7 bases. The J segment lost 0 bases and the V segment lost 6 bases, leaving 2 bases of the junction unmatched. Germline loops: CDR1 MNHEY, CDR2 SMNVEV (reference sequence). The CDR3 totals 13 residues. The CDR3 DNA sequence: TGTGCCAGCAGAGCGGGGAGCTCCTACGAGCAGTACTTC. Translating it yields CASRAGSSYEQYF.

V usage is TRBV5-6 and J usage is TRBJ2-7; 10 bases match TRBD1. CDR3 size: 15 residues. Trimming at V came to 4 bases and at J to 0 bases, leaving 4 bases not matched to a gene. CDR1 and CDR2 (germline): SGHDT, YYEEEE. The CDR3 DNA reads TGTGCCAGCAGCAGGGACAGGGGCCCCTCCTACGAGCAGTACTTC. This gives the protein CASSRDRGPSYEQYF.

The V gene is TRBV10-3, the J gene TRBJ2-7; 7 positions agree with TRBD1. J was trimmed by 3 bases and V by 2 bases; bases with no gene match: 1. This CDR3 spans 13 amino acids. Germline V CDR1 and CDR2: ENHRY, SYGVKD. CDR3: CAISERQGYEQYF. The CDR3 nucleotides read TGTGCCATCAGTGAGCGACAGGGCTACGAGCAGTACTTC.

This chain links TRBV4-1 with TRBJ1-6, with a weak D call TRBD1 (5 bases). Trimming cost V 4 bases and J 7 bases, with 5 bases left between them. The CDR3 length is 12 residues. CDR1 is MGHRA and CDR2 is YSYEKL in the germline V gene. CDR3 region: CASSPGNSPLHF. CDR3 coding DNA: TGCGCCAGCAGCCCAGGGAATTCACCCCTCCACTTT.

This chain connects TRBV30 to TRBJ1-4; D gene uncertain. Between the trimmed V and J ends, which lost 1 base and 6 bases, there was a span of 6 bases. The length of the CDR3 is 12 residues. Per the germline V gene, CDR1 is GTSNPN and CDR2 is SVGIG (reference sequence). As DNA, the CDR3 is TGTGCCTGGAGTGCCCGGGATGAAAAACTGTTTTTT. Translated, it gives CAWSARDEKLFF.

CDR3 loop: CASSEETSTGELFF. CDR3 coding DNA: TGTGCCAGCAGTGAGGAGACTAGCACCGGGGAGCTGTTTTTT. The chain has TRBV6-1 and TRBJ2-2; the D gene is possibly TRBD2 (6 bases). The CDR3 extends over 14 amino acids. CDR1 and CDR2 from the germline V gene are MNHNS and SASEGT. V was cut by 3 bases and J by 4 bases, with 9 bases left in between.

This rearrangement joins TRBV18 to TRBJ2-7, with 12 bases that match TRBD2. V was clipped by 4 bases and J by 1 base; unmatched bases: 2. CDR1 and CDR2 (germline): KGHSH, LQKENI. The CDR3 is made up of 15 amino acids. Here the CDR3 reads CASSHGLAGSYEQYF. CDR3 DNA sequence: TGTGCCAGCTCACATGGACTAGCGGGATCCTACGAGCAGTACTTC.